The rows below give T cell receptor beta chains drawn from one sample of a study of human T cells and chemical hapten exposure. TCRdb used MiXCR to reprocess the RACE reads, holding one entry per CDR3 protein. The table lists around 350,000 distinct CDR3 sequences, around 5.5% of them singletons. This specimen consisted of whole blood, obtained in connection with sensitization to the hapten diphenylcyclopropenone (DPC). These receptors were taken from a woman aged 18-29 years with alopecia areata. Some clones in this sample may be carry-over from other donors' samples. Both conserved end residues are part of each CDR3. The order of the fields is J gene, D gene, V gene, clone size, CDR3 DNA, CDR3 protein. A D gene is named only where the DNA matches it firmly. Some rows have no size entry. The others give once, few or many, or a class for an expanded clone.

J gene: TRBJ2-3
D gene: -
V gene: TRBV7-8
clone size: few
CDR3 DNA: TGTGCCAGCAGCTTCTCCCTTACGGGGGCAGATACGCAGTATTTT
CDR3 protein: CASSFSLTGADTQYF

J gene: TRBJ2-2
D gene: TRBD1
V gene: TRBV29-1
clone size: few
CDR3 DNA: TGCAGCGTTGCCGGAGAAGGACAGGGCAATCCCGGGGAGCTGTTTTTT
CDR3 protein: CSVAGEGQGNPGELFF

J gene: TRBJ1-1
D gene: -
V gene: TRBV14
clone size: many
CDR3 DNA: TGTGCCAGCAGCCCGCTAGGTGGGGAAACTGAAGCTTTCTTT
CDR3 protein: CASSPLGGETEAFF

J gene: TRBJ2-1
D gene: -
V gene: TRBV12-3/TRBV12-4
clone size: few
CDR3 DNA: TGTGCCAGCAGACTGACCTCGGACTCACTCGATGAGCAGTTCTTC
CDR3 protein: CASRLTSDSLDEQFF

J gene: TRBJ1-5
D gene: -
V gene: TRBV15
clone size: -
CDR3 DNA: TGTGCCACCAGCAGAGAACAGGTGGGGGGGCCCCAGCATTTT
CDR3 protein: CATSREQVGGPQHF

J gene: TRBJ2-7
D gene: -
V gene: TRBV3-1
clone size: -
CDR3 DNA: TGTGCCAGCAGCCTGGGGGTACTCTCCTACGAGCAGTACTTC
CDR3 protein: CASSLGVLSYEQYF

J gene: TRBJ2-1
D gene: -
V gene: TRBV6-6
clone size: few
CDR3 DNA: TGTGCCAGCAGTTACGGAAGGGACTTCTACAATGAGCAGTTCTTC
CDR3 protein: CASSYGRDFYNEQFF

J gene: TRBJ1-2
D gene: TRBD1
V gene: TRBV10-3
clone size: few
CDR3 DNA: TGTGCCATCGGGACAGGACGGTATGGCTACACCTTC
CDR3 protein: CAIGTGRYGYTF

J gene: TRBJ1-3
D gene: -
V gene: TRBV9
clone size: -
CDR3 DNA: TGTGCCAGCAGTCCGTGGGCTACCTCTGGAAACACCATATATTTT
CDR3 protein: CASSPWATSGNTIYF

J gene: TRBJ1-5
D gene: -
V gene: TRBV29-1
clone size: many
CDR3 DNA: TGCAGCGTTAGTGTCCAGGGAGGGCCCCAGCATTTT
CDR3 protein: CSVSVQGGPQHF

J gene: TRBJ2-3
D gene: TRBD2
V gene: TRBV6-5
clone size: -
CDR3 DNA: TGTGCCAGCAGTTACTCATCGCGGGGGGGCCCAGATACGCAGTATTTT
CDR3 protein: CASSYSSRGGPDTQYF

J gene: TRBJ1-2
D gene: -
V gene: TRBV6-5
clone size: -
CDR3 DNA: TGTGCCAGCAGGAAACAGGGAATTGGTGGCTACACCTTC
CDR3 protein: CASRKQGIGGYTF

J gene: TRBJ2-1
D gene: TRBD2
V gene: TRBV7-3
clone size: -
CDR3 DNA: TGTGCCAGCAGCCTCCGGGGGGATAAGTACAATGAGCAGTTCTTC
CDR3 protein: CASSLRGDKYNEQFF

J gene: TRBJ1-5
D gene: -
V gene: TRBV9
clone size: many
CDR3 DNA: TGTGCCAGCAGCGCTACCGGGGATAGCAATCAGCCCCAGCATTTT
CDR3 protein: CASSATGDSNQPQHF

J gene: TRBJ1-6
D gene: TRBD1
V gene: TRBV11-2
clone size: few
CDR3 DNA: TGTGCCAGCAGCTCGAGACAGGGTACCTGGGATTCACCCCTCCACTTT
CDR3 protein: CASSSRQGTWDSPLHF

J gene: TRBJ1-1
D gene: -
V gene: TRBV5-6
clone size: -
CDR3 DNA: TGTGCCAGCAGCTTTGGGGGGATTGACACTGAAGCTTTCTTT
CDR3 protein: CASSFGGIDTEAFF

J gene: TRBJ2-3
D gene: -
V gene: TRBV10-3
clone size: few
CDR3 DNA: TGTGCCATCAGTGACATGCGGGCCGATACGCAGTATTTT
CDR3 protein: CAISDMRADTQYF

J gene: TRBJ2-1
D gene: -
V gene: TRBV6-5
clone size: few
CDR3 DNA: TGTGCCAGCAGTTACGATCTGGGTTCTAGTTCCTCCAATGAGCAGTTCTTC
CDR3 protein: CASSYDLGSSSSNEQFF

J gene: TRBJ2-1
D gene: -
V gene: TRBV6-6
clone size: -
CDR3 DNA: TGTGCCAGCAGGGTACAGGTGGAGAATGAGCAGTTCTTC
CDR3 protein: CASRVQVENEQFF

J gene: TRBJ1-2
D gene: TRBD1
V gene: TRBV7-2
clone size: many
CDR3 DNA: TGTGCCATCGATTACAGGGGGTCAGACTATGGCTACACCTTC
CDR3 protein: CAIDYRGSDYGYTF

J gene: TRBJ1-5
D gene: -
V gene: TRBV28
clone size: many
CDR3 DNA: TGTGCCAGCAGTTTTTCTCAGGGGTCCCAGCATTTT
CDR3 protein: CASSFSQGSQHF

J gene: TRBJ2-7
D gene: TRBD1
V gene: TRBV2
clone size: few
CDR3 DNA: TGTGCCACCGACAGGGTCTACGAGCAGTACTTC
CDR3 protein: CATDRVYEQYF

J gene: TRBJ1-4
D gene: TRBD1
V gene: TRBV7-2
clone size: many
CDR3 DNA: TGTGCCAGCAGCCCAGACAGGGGGAATGAAAAACTGTTTTTT
CDR3 protein: CASSPDRGNEKLFF

J gene: TRBJ1-5
D gene: TRBD1
V gene: TRBV5-5
clone size: few
CDR3 DNA: TGTGCCAGCAGCTTCCCAGGGGGCAATGGCAATCAGCCCCAGCATTTT
CDR3 protein: CASSFPGGNGNQPQHF

J gene: TRBJ2-3
D gene: -
V gene: TRBV25-1
clone size: -
CDR3 DNA: TGTGCCAGCAGTGACCCGGACGGCCTAGATACGCAGTATTTT
CDR3 protein: CASSDPDGLDTQYF

J gene: TRBJ2-3
D gene: TRBD2
V gene: TRBV4-3
clone size: many
CDR3 DNA: TGCGCCAGCAGCCAAGACTTCAGCGGGGGCCCCTTGGATACGCAGTATTTT
CDR3 protein: CASSQDFSGGPLDTQYF

J gene: TRBJ1-1
D gene: -
V gene: TRBV12-3/TRBV12-4
clone size: few
CDR3 DNA: TGTGCCAGCAACCTGTCCGGGGGGAACACTGAAGCTTTCTTT
CDR3 protein: CASNLSGGNTEAFF

J gene: TRBJ1-1
D gene: TRBD1
V gene: TRBV28
clone size: few
CDR3 DNA: TGTGCCAGCTGGACCGGGACAGGGTTCACTGAAGCTTTCTTT
CDR3 protein: CASWTGTGFTEAFF

J gene: TRBJ2-7
D gene: -
V gene: TRBV3-1
clone size: few
CDR3 DNA: TGTGCCAGCAGCCAGTCAGGGGCAGGGACCTACGAGCAGTACTTC
CDR3 protein: CASSQSGAGTYEQYF

J gene: TRBJ1-4
D gene: -
V gene: TRBV7-2
clone size: -
CDR3 DNA: TGTGCCAGCAGCCAACGTTTGGGGAGCGGTAGTGAAAAACTGTTTTTT
CDR3 protein: CASSQRLGSGSEKLFF

J gene: TRBJ2-4
D gene: TRBD1
V gene: TRBV4-3
clone size: many
CDR3 DNA: TGCGCCAGCAGCCAAGATTACAGGGGGGCCAAAAACATTCAGTACTTC
CDR3 protein: CASSQDYRGAKNIQYF

J gene: TRBJ2-2
D gene: -
V gene: TRBV11-1
clone size: -
CDR3 DNA: TGTGCCAGCAGCTTAGTATCGGGGACGTCGGCCACCGGGGAGCTGTTTTTT
CDR3 protein: CASSLVSGTSATGELFF

J gene: TRBJ1-1
D gene: -
V gene: TRBV20-1
clone size: few
CDR3 DNA: TGCAGTGCTAGAGCTTCGGTAGTGGAGCCCACTGAAGCTTTCTTT
CDR3 protein: CSARASVVEPTEAFF

J gene: TRBJ1-6
D gene: -
V gene: TRBV5-1
clone size: few
CDR3 DNA: TGCGCCAGCAGCTTGGGTTTTCATCCACCCCTCCACTTT
CDR3 protein: CASSLGFHPPLHF

J gene: TRBJ1-5
D gene: -
V gene: TRBV14
clone size: few
CDR3 DNA: TGTGCCAGCAGCCAAGATTGGGGTCAGCCCCAGCATTTT
CDR3 protein: CASSQDWGQPQHF

J gene: TRBJ1-6
D gene: -
V gene: TRBV6-2/TRBV6-3
clone size: few
CDR3 DNA: TGTGCCAGCAGAGACGGACGTAGCTCCTATAATTCACCCCTCCACTTT
CDR3 protein: CASRDGRSSYNSPLHF

J gene: TRBJ2-5
D gene: -
V gene: TRBV9
clone size: few
CDR3 DNA: TGTGCCAGCAGCGTAGCCGGTTACTGGGGTGAGACCCAGTACTTC
CDR3 protein: CASSVAGYWGETQYF

J gene: TRBJ2-5
D gene: TRBD2
V gene: TRBV6-5
clone size: many
CDR3 DNA: TGTGCCAGCAGGATACTAGCGGGGGGGGATAGGCAGACCCAGTACTTC
CDR3 protein: CASRILAGGDRQTQYF

J gene: TRBJ2-1
D gene: TRBD1
V gene: TRBV11-2
clone size: few
CDR3 DNA: TGTGCCAGCAGCCTCAGCGGACAGGGATCTTACAATGAGCAGTTCTTC
CDR3 protein: CASSLSGQGSYNEQFF

J gene: TRBJ1-1
D gene: -
V gene: TRBV6-1
clone size: few
CDR3 DNA: TGTGCCAGCAGTGAATTCCCCTTATGGAGTTACACCACTGAAGCTTTCTTT
CDR3 protein: CASSEFPLWSYTTEAFF

J gene: TRBJ1-5
D gene: -
V gene: TRBV5-6
clone size: few
CDR3 DNA: TGTGCCAGCAGCCTGTTAAGAGACGGAAATCAGCCCCAGCATTTT
CDR3 protein: CASSLLRDGNQPQHF

J gene: TRBJ2-4
D gene: -
V gene: TRBV25-1
clone size: -
CDR3 DNA: TGTGCCAGCAGTCCCCCTCCGGTGGACATTCAGTACTTC
CDR3 protein: CASSPPPVDIQYF

J gene: TRBJ2-2
D gene: -
V gene: TRBV10-3
clone size: few
CDR3 DNA: TGTGCCATCAGTTTACAGGGTTCCGCCGGGGAGCTGTTTTTT
CDR3 protein: CAISLQGSAGELFF

J gene: TRBJ2-1
D gene: TRBD1
V gene: TRBV2
clone size: few
CDR3 DNA: TGTGCCAGCAGTGTACAGGGGGCAGATGAGCAGTTCTTC
CDR3 protein: CASSVQGADEQFF

J gene: TRBJ1-3
D gene: TRBD1
V gene: TRBV10-3
clone size: many
CDR3 DNA: TGTGCCATCACGGACAGGGGCGGAAACACCATATATTTT
CDR3 protein: CAITDRGGNTIYF

J gene: TRBJ1-1
D gene: -
V gene: TRBV12-3/TRBV12-4
clone size: few
CDR3 DNA: TGTGCCAGCAGTTCCGCAGCCAACACTGAAGCTTTCTTT
CDR3 protein: CASSSAANTEAFF

J gene: TRBJ2-6
D gene: -
V gene: TRBV5-1
clone size: many
CDR3 DNA: TGCGCCAGCAGCCCGAACCCGCAGGGGTCTGGGGCCAACGTCCTGACTTTC
CDR3 protein: CASSPNPQGSGANVLTF

J gene: TRBJ2-6
D gene: TRBD1
V gene: TRBV28
clone size: -
CDR3 DNA: TGTGCCAGCAGTCCCCCCCCGGGGCAGGGGGCATCTGGGGCCAACGTCCTGACTTTC
CDR3 protein: CASSPPPGQGASGANVLTF

J gene: TRBJ2-7
D gene: TRBD2
V gene: TRBV15
clone size: few
CDR3 DNA: TGTGCCACCAGCAGAGATCTAGCGGGGAGCTCCTACGAGCAGTACTTC
CDR3 protein: CATSRDLAGSSYEQYF

J gene: TRBJ1-1
D gene: -
V gene: TRBV7-9
clone size: many
CDR3 DNA: TGTGCCAGCAGTTCTACCAGTGGGGGCACTGAAGCTTTCTTT
CDR3 protein: CASSSTSGGTEAFF